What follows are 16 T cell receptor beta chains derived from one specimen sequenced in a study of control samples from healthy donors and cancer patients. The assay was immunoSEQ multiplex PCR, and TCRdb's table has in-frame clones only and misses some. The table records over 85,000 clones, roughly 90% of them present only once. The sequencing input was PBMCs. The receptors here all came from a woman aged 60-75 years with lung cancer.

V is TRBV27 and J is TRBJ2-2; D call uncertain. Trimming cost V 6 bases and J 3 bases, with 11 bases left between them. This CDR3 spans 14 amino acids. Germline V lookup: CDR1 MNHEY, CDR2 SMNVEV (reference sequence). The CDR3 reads CASSITTDTGELFF. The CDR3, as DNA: TGTGCCAGCAGCATTACTACGGACACCGGGGAGCTGTTTTTT.

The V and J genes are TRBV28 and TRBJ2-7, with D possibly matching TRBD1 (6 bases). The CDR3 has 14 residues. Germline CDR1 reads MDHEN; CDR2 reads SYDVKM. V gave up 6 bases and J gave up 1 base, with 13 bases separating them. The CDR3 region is CASSRAGDSYEQYF. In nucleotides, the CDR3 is TGTGCCAGCAGCCGCGCAGGGGATTCCTACGAGCAGTACTTC.

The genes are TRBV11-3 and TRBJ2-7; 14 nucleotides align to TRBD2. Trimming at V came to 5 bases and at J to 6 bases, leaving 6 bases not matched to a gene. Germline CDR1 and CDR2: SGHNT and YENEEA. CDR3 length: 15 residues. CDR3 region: CASSTLGLAGAEQYF. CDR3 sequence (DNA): TGTGCCAGCAGCACGCTGGGACTAGCGGGAGCCGAGCAGTACTTC.

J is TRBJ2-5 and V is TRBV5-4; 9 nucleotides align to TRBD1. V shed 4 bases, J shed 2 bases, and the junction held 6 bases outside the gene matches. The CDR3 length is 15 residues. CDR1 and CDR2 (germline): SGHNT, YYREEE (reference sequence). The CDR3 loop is CASSPGDRGQETQYF. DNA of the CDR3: TGTGCCAGCAGCCCCGGCGACAGGGGGCAAGAGACCCAGTACTTC.

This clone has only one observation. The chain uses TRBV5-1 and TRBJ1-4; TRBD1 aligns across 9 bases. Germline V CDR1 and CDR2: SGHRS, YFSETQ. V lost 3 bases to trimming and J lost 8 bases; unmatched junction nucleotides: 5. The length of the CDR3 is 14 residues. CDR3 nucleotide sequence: TGCGCCAGCAGCTCGGGACAGGGAGGGGAAAAACTGTTTTTT. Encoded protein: CASSSGQGGEKLFF.

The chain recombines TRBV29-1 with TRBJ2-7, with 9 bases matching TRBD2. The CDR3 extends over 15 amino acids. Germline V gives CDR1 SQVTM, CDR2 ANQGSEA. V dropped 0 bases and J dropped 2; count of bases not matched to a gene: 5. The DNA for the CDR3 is TGCAGCGTTGAAGATCTCGTAGCGGGAGCCTACGAGCAGTACTTC. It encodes CSVEDLVAGAYEQYF.

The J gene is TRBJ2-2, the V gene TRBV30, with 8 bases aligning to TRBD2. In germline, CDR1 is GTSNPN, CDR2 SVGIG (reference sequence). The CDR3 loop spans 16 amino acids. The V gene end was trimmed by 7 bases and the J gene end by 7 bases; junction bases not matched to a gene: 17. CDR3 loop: CASSAPGTRLDGELFF. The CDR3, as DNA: TGTGCCTCCTCAGCCCCGGGGACTAGATTAGACGGGGAGCTGTTTTTT.

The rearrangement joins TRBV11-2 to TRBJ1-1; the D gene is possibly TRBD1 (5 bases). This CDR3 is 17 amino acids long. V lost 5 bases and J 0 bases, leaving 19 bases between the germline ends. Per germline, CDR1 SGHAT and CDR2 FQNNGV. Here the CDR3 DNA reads TGTGCCAGCAGCAGTAAGCGGGAGGGGATCATGAACACTGAAGCTTTCTTT. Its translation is CASSSKREGIMNTEAFF. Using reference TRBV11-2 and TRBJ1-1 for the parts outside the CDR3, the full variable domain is EAGVAQSPRYKIIEKRQSVAFWCNPISGHATLYWYQQILGQGPKLLIQFQNNGVVDDSQLPKDRFSAERLKGVDSTLKIQPAKLEDSAVYLCASSSKREGIMNTEAFFGQGTRLTVV.

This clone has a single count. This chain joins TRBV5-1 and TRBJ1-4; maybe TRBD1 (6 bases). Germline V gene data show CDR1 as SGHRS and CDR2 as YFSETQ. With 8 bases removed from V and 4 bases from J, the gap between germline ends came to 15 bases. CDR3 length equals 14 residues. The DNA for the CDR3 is TGCGCCAGTTCAAGGGGGAATCTTAATGAAAAACTGTTTTTT. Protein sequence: CASSRGNLNEKLFF.

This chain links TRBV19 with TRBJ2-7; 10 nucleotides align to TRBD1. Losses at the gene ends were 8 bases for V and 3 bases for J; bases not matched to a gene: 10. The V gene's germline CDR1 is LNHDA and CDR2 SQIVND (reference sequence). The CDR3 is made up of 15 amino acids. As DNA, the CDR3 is TGTGCCAGTGGGTACCGGACAGGGGGTGTCTACGAGCAGTACTTC. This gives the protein CASGYRTGGVYEQYF.

The CDR3 here is CASSRGQGTQPQHF. Here the CDR3 DNA reads TGTGCCAGCAGTCGTGGACAGGGTACTCAGCCCCAGCATTTT. V and J are TRBV27 and TRBJ1-5, with 8 bases that match TRBD1. The CDR3 is 14 amino acids. Trimming removed 5 bases from V and 6 bases from J; junction bases left unmatched: 6. The germline CDR1 and CDR2 sequences are MNHEY and SMNVEV (reference sequence).

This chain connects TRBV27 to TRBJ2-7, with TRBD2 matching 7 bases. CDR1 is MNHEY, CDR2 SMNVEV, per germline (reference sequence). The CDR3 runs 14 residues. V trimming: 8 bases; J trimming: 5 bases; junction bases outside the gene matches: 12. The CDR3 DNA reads TGTGCCAGCTCAACTCTGGGAGGGGTTCACGAGCAGTACTTC. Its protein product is CASSTLGGVHEQYF.

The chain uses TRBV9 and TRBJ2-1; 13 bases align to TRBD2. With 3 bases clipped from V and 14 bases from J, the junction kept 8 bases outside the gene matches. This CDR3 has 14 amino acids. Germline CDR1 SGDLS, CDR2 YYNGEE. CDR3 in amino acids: CASSESGTSGDKFF. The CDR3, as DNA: TGTGCCAGCAGCGAGTCCGGGACTAGCGGGGATAAGTTCTTC.

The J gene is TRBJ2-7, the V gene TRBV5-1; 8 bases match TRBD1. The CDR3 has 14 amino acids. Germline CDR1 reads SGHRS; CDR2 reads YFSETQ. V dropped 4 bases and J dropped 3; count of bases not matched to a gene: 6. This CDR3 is CASSKTGDDYEQYF. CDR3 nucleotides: TGCGCCAGCAGCAAGACAGGGGACGACTACGAGCAGTACTTC.

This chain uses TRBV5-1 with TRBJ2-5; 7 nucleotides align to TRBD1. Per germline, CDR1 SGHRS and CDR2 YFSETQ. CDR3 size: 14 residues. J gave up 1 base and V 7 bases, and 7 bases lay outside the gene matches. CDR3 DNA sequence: TGCGCCAGCGCGACAGGGAAGGGCCAAGAGACCCAGTACTTC. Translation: CASATGKGQETQYF.

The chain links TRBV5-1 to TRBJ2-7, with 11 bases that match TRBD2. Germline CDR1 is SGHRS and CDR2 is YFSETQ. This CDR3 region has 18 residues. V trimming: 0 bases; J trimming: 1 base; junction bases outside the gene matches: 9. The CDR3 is CASSLAAVLAGVSYEQYF. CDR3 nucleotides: TGCGCCAGCAGCTTGGCCGCGGTACTAGCGGGGGTATCCTACGAGCAGTACTTC. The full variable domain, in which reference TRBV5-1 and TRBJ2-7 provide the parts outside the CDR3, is KAGVTQTPRYLIKTRGQQVTLSCSPISGHRSVSWYQQTPGQGLQFLFEYFSETQRNKGNFPGRFSGRQFSNSRSEMNVSTLELGDSALYLCASSLAAVLAGVSYEQYFGPGTRLTVT.